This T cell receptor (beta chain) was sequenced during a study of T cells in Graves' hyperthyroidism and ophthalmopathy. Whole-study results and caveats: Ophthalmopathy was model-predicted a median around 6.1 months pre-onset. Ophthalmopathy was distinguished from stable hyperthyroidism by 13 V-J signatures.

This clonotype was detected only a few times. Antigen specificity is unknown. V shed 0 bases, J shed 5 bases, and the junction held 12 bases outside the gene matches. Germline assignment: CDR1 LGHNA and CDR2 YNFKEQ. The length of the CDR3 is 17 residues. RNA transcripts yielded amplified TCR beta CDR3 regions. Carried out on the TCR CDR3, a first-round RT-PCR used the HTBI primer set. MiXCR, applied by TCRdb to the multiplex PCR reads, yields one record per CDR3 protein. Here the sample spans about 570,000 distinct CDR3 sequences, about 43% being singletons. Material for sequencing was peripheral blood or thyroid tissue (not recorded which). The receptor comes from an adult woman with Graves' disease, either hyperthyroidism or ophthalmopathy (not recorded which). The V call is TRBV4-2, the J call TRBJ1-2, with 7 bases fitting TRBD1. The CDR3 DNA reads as TGTGCCAGCAGCCAAGATCAATGGGGGCAGGGGGAATATGGCTACACCTTC. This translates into CASSQDQWGQGEYGYTF.